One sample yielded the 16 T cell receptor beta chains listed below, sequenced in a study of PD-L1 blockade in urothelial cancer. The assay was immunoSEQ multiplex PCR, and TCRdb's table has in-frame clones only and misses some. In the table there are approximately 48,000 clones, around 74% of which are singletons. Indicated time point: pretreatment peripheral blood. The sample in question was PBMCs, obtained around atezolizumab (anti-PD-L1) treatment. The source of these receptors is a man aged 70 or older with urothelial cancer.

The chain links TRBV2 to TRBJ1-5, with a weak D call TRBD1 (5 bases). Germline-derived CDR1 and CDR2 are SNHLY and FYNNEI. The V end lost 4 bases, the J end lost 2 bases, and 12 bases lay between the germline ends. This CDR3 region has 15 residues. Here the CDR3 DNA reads TGTGCCAGCAGTGGGGAGGGGCAGGGCAATCAGCCCCAGCATTTT. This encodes CASSGEGQGNQPQHF. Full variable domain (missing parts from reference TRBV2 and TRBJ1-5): EPEVTQTPSHQVTQMGQEVILRCVPISNHLYFYWYRQILGQKVEFLVSFYNNEISEKSEIFDDQFSVERPDGSNFTLKIRSTKLEDSAMYFCASSGEGQGNQPQHFGDGTRLSIL.

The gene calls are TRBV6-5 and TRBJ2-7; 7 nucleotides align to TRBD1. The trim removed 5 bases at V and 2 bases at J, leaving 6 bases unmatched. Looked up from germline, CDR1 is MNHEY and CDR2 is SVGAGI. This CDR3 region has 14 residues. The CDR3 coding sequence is TGTGCCAGCAGTCCGGGACAGAGTCCCTACGAGCAGTACTTC. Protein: CASSPGQSPYEQYF.

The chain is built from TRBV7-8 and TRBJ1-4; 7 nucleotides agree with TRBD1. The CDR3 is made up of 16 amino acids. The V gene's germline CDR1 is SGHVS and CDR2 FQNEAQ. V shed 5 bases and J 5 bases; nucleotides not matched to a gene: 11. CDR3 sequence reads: CASSPASGTENEKLFF. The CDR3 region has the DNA TGTGCCAGCAGCCCAGCTTCGGGGACAGAGAATGAAAAACTGTTTTTT.

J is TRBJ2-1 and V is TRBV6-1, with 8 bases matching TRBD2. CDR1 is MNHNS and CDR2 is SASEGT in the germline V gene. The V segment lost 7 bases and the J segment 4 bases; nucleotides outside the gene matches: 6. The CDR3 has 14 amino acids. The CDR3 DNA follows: TGTGCCAGCAAAGGACTAGCATATTACAATGAGCAGTTCTTC. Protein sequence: CASKGLAYYNEQFF.

CDR3 in DNA: TGTGCCAGCAGCGTACGCGGGACGGAGGCAGATACGCAGTATTTT. Its protein product is CASSVRGTEADTQYF. This sequence joins TRBV9 and TRBJ2-3, with D possibly TRBD2 on 6 matching bases. Germline-derived CDR1 and CDR2 are SGDLS and YYNGEE. Trimming cost V 1 base and J 4 bases, with 13 bases left between them. CDR3 length: 15 amino acids. Complete variable domain (other parts from reference TRBV9 and TRBJ2-3): DSGVTQTPKHLITATGQRVTLRCSPRSGDLSVYWYQQSLDQGLQFLIQYYNGEERAKGNILERFSAQQFPDLHSELNLSSLELGDSALYFCASSVRGTEADTQYFGPGTRLTVL.

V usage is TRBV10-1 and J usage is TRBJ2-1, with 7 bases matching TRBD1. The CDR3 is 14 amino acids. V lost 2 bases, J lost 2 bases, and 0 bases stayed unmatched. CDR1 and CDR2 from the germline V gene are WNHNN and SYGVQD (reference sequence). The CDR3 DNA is TGCGCCAGCAGTGAGGACAGGGCCTACAATGAGCAGTTCTTC. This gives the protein CASSEDRAYNEQFF.

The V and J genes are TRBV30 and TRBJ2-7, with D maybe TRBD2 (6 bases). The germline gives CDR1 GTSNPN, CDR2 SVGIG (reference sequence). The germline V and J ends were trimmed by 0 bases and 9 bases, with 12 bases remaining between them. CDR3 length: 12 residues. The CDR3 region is CAWSVTEGRQYF. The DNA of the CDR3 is TGTGCCTGGAGTGTAACGGAGGGTCGGCAGTACTTC.

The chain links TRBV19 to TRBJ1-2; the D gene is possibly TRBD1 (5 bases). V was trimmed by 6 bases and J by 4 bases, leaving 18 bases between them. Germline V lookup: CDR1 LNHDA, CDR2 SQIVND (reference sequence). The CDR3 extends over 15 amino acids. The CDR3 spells CASSADRRSVYGYTF. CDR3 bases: TGTGCCAGTAGCGCAGACAGACGTTCGGTCTATGGCTACACCTTC.

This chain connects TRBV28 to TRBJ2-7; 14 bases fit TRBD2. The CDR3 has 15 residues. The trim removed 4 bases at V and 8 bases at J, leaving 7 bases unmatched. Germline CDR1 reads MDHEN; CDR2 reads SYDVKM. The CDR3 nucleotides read TGTGCCAGCAGTTACCAGACTAGCGGGAGGGAGCAGCAGTACTTC. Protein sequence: CASSYQTSGREQQYF.

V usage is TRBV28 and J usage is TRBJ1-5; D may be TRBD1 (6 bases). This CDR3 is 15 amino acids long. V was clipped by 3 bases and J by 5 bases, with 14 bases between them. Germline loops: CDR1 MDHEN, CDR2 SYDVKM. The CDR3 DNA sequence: TGTGCCAGCAGTTTGGGGGCGCAGGGTGATCAGCCCCAGCATTTT. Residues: CASSLGAQGDQPQHF.

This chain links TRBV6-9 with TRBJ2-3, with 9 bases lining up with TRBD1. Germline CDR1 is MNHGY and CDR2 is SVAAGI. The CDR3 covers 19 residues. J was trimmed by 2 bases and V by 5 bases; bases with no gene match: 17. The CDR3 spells CASSVRDREEGRDTDTQYF. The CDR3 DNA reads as TGTGCCAGCAGTGTCCGGGACAGGGAAGAAGGCAGGGACACAGATACGCAGTATTTT.

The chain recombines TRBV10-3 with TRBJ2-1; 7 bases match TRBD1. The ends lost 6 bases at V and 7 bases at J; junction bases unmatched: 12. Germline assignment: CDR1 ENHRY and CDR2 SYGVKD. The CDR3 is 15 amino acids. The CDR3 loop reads CAIRDRQLGENEQFF. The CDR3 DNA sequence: TGTGCCATCAGGGACAGGCAGCTAGGGGAAAATGAGCAGTTCTTC.

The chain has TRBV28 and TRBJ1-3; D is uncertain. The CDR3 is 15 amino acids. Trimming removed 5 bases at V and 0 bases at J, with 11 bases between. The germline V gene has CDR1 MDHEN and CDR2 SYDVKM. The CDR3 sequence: CASSLLGSSGNTIYF. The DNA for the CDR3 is TGTGCCAGCAGTCTTCTGGGGAGCTCTGGAAACACCATATATTTT.

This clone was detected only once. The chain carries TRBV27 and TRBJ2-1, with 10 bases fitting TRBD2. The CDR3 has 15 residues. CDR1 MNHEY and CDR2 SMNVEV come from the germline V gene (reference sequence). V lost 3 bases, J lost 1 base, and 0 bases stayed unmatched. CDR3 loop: CASSLTSGSYNEQFF. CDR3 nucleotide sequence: TGTGCCAGCAGTTTGACTAGCGGGTCCTACAATGAGCAGTTCTTC.

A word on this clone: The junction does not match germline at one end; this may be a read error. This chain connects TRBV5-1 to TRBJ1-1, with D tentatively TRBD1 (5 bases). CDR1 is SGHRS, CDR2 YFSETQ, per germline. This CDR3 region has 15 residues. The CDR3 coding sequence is TGCGCCAGCAGCTTCGGGCCTCCAGGGAACACTGAGGCTTTCTTT. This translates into CASSFGPPGNTEAFF.

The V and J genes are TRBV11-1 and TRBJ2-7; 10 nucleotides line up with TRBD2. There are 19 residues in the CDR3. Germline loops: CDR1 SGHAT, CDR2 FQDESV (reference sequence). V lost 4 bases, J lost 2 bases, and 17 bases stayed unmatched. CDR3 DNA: TGTGCCAGCAGCTCACCTTTTAGCGGGAGGAACCCCTCCGCCTACGAGCAGTACTTC. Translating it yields CASSSPFSGRNPSAYEQYF.